This entry lists 20 T cell receptor beta chains sequenced from one sample in a study of Graves' ophthalmopathy and Graves' hyperthyroidism. Amplification from RNA transcripts yielded the TCR beta CDR3 regions. Second-round multiplex PCR came after a first-round RT-PCR that employed HTBI primers. TCRdb called the multiplex PCR reads again in MiXCR, with one record for every CDR3 protein. The sample has about 620,000 distinct CDR3 sequences, 22% seen once; the top ten hold approximately 7.7%. Sequenced: peripheral blood. Receptors were obtained from a woman under 30 with stable Graves' hyperthyroidism. Some clones in this sample may be carry-over from other donors' samples.

This chain links TRBV12-5 with TRBJ2-7; D is unresolved. Germline CDR1 reads LGHNT; CDR2 reads FRNRAP. This CDR3 spans 12 amino acids. V lost 8 bases to trimming and J lost 4 bases, with 12 bases between them. This CDR3 is CASCHELYEQYF. CDR3 nucleotides: TGTGCTAGTTGTCACGAACTTTACGAGCAGTACTTC.

This clonotype has ten or more counts. The V gene is TRBV12-3 or TRBV12-4, the J gene TRBJ2-7; 7 bases are a match to TRBD2. V gave up 4 bases and J gave up 5 bases; unmatched junction bases: 5. This CDR3 region has 13 residues. CDR3 DNA sequence: TGTGCCAGCAGTTGGCGGGGGACTGACGAGCAGTACTTC. This translates into CASSWRGTDEQYF.

Points on this clonotype: One end of the junction does not line up with germline, which may come from a read error. The rearrangement joins TRBV6-5 to TRBJ1-2; D may be TRBD1 (5 bases). The CDR3 runs 14 residues. Germline V gene lookup returns CDR1 MNHEY and CDR2 SVGAGI. The CDR3 loop is CAGSYSGGDYGYTF. Here the CDR3 DNA reads TGTGCCGGCAGTTACTCAGGAGGGGACTATGGCTACACCTTC.

This clonotype was detected many times. The chain carries TRBV11-2 and TRBJ1-1; tentative D call: TRBD1 (5 bases). The CDR3 length is 18 residues. Germline V gives CDR1 SGHAT, CDR2 FQNNGV. With 5 bases removed from V and 2 bases from J, the gap between germline ends came to 24 bases. The CDR3 sequence: CASSLPYLRDFFNTEAFF. CDR3 nucleotides: TGTGCCAGCAGCCTACCCTACCTCCGGGACTTCTTTAACACTGAAGCTTTCTTT. The whole variable domain, filled in from reference TRBV11-2 and TRBJ1-1, reads EAGVAQSPRYKIIEKRQSVAFWCNPISGHATLYWYQQILGQGPKLLIQFQNNGVVDDSQLPKDRFSAERLKGVDSTLKIQPAKLEDSAVYLCASSLPYLRDFFNTEAFFGQGTRLTVV.

This clonotype has ten or more counts. The genes are TRBV27 and TRBJ2-7, with 7 positions matching TRBD1. Germline assignment: CDR1 MNHEY and CDR2 SMNVEV (reference sequence). The CDR3 loop spans 12 amino acids. V dropped 5 bases and J dropped 6; count of bases not matched to a gene: 4. The DNA of the CDR3 is TGTGCCAGCAGTCCCCCAGGGGGCGAGCAGTACTTC. Amino acid sequence: CASSPPGGEQYF.

Remarks on this clonotype: A read error may be the cause here, since a much bigger clone is one base away. This chain uses TRBV6-4 with TRBJ2-2, with TRBD1 as a possible D gene (6 bases). Germline V gene sequence: CDR1 MRHNA, CDR2 SNTAGT. V was trimmed by 3 bases and J by 0 bases, leaving 11 bases between them. This CDR3 is built from 16 residues. CDR3 in DNA: TGTGCCAGCAGTGAATCGAGACAGGCGAACACCGGGGAGCTGTTTTTT. Its translation is CASSESRQANTGELFF.

This clonotype came up many times. This chain uses TRBV6-1 with TRBJ1-6; TRBD1 matches at 9 bases. With 6 bases clipped from V and 9 bases from J, the junction kept 9 bases outside the gene matches. Germline assignment: CDR1 MNHNS and CDR2 SASEGT. CDR3 length: 15 amino acids. This CDR3 is CASRNRDREASPLHF. CDR3 in DNA: TGTGCCAGCAGGAACCGGGACAGGGAAGCTTCACCCCTCCACTTT.

This clonotype occurred a few times. This chain connects TRBV7-6 to TRBJ2-5; tentatively, D is TRBD2 (5 bases). V was cut by 0 bases and J by 14 bases, with 19 bases left in between. This CDR3 spans 14 amino acids. Germline CDR1 SGHVS, CDR2 FNYEAQ. The CDR3 is CASSLAGGPAGSYF. Here the CDR3 DNA reads TGTGCCAGCAGCTTAGCGGGCGGGCCGGCGGGTAGCTACTTC.

This clonotype has a count of ten or more. The chain combines TRBV5-4 with TRBJ1-2; D not certain. Per germline, CDR1 SGHNT and CDR2 YYREEE (reference sequence). The CDR3 is 16 residues long. V was cut by 2 bases and J by 4 bases, with 18 bases left in between. This CDR3 reads CASSLQLALPVYGYTF. The CDR3 bases are TGTGCCAGCAGCTTACAATTGGCCCTCCCAGTCTATGGCTACACCTTC.

In its sample, this clonotype was seen many times. The CDR3 spells CSARDKYVGNQPQHF. CDR3 in DNA: TGCAGTGCTAGAGATAAGTACGTGGGCAATCAGCCCCAGCATTTT. The chain uses TRBV20-1 and TRBJ1-5; no clear D. CDR1 is DFQATT and CDR2 is SNEGSKA in the germline V gene (reference sequence). This CDR3 has 15 amino acids. Trimming removed 0 bases at V and 2 bases at J, with 11 bases between.

This clonotype was found many times. The V call is TRBV6-5, the J call TRBJ2-7; no clear D gene. Germline V lookup: CDR1 MNHEY, CDR2 SVGAGI. The CDR3 is made up of 17 amino acids. V was pared by 2 bases and J by 2 bases, with 19 bases between. DNA of the CDR3: TGTGCCAGCAGTTACCAACAGAACCTACATACCACCTACGAGCAGTACTTC. It translates to CASSYQQNLHTTYEQYF.

As to this clonotype: Likely a read error: the CDR3 ends without its conserved phenylalanine or tryptophan. No DNA is shown, since the ends of the CDR3 on it are uncertain; the CDR3 is the one TCRdb lists. The genes are TRBV6-4 and TRBJ2-2. Germline V CDR1 and CDR2: MRHNA, SNTAGT. The CDR3 has 13 residues if both end residues are counted. CDR3 in amino acids: CASSSFVTGELCL.

This clonotype was counted at least ten times. The genes are TRBV12-3 or TRBV12-4 and TRBJ1-2; TRBD1 matches 9 bases. The J segment lost 6 bases and the V segment lost 6 bases, leaving 8 bases of the junction unmatched. The CDR3 sequence is 14 residues long. CDR3: CASSLQGALNGYTF. The CDR3 DNA reads TGTGCCAGCAGCTTACAGGGGGCTCTTAATGGCTACACCTTC.

This clonotype has a count of ten or more. The chain uses TRBV2 and TRBJ2-5, with TRBD2 matching 8 bases. There are 16 residues in the CDR3. The germline CDR1 and CDR2 sequences are SNHLY and FYNNEI. V lost 6 bases, J lost 1 base, and 10 bases stayed unmatched. CDR3 amino acids: CASRGRRGAIQETQYF. The CDR3 bases are TGTGCCAGCAGGGGCCGGCGGGGGGCAATCCAAGAGACCCAGTACTTC.

The gene calls are TRBV12-3 or TRBV12-4 and TRBJ1-1; a weak D match, TRBD1 (5 bases). The length of the CDR3 is 15 residues. Trimming stripped 6 bases from V and 4 bases from J, with 18 bases between. The CDR3 loop reads CASRFLNGGGTEAFF. CDR3 nucleotide sequence: TGTGCCAGCAGGTTTCTGAACGGGGGAGGCACTGAAGCTTTCTTT.

About this clonotype itself: A read error may account for a junction end that differs from germline. V gene TRBV5-1 combines with J gene TRBJ2-4; D call uncertain. The CDR3 sequence is 14 residues long. From germline, CDR1 is SGHRS and CDR2 YFSETQ. The CDR3 spells CASSLETSKNIKYF. The CDR3 nucleotides read TGCGCCAGCAGCTTGGAAACGTCCAAAAACATTAAGTACTTC.

This clonotype was counted at least ten times. J is TRBJ2-7 and V is TRBV19, with TRBD1 matching 9 bases. CDR1 LNHDA and CDR2 SQIVND come from the germline V gene (reference sequence). V was clipped by 7 bases and J by 6 bases; unmatched bases: 10. The CDR3 has 14 amino acids. For the CDR3, the DNA is TGTGCCAGTAAACCGGGACAGGGACCCTCCGAGCAGTACTTC. Residues: CASKPGQGPSEQYF.

This clonotype appeared many times. The chain has TRBV20-1 and TRBJ1-1, with TRBD1 identical over 9 bases. There are 12 residues in the CDR3. CDR1 DFQATT and CDR2 SNEGSKA come from the germline V gene (reference sequence). Losses at the gene ends were 7 bases for V and 8 bases for J; bases not matched to a gene: 8. CDR3 loop: CSVGQGSSEAFF. The CDR3 DNA follows: TGCAGTGTTGGACAGGGGAGTTCGGAAGCTTTCTTT.

J is TRBJ2-3 and V is TRBV9; 13 positions match TRBD2. V gave up 6 bases and J gave up 4 bases; unmatched junction bases: 23. Germline V gene lookup returns CDR1 SGDLS and CDR2 YYNGEE. This CDR3 has 21 amino acids. The CDR3 reads CASIDKPGRWTSGGLSDTQYF. For the CDR3, the DNA is TGTGCCAGCATCGATAAACCGGGACGGTGGACTAGCGGGGGCCTCTCAGATACGCAGTATTTT.

This clonotype was detected many times. The V and J genes are TRBV4-1 and TRBJ1-1; no clear D. This CDR3 is 15 amino acids long. CDR1 and CDR2 from the germline V gene are MGHRA and YSYEKL. V lost 2 bases to trimming and J lost 1 base, with 11 bases between them. The CDR3 DNA reads as TGCGCCAGCAGCCAATGGCTCAGAGAGAACACTGAAGCTTTCTTT. Translating it yields CASSQWLRENTEAFF.